This T cell receptor beta chain was sequenced for a study of regulatory T cells in long-lasting Graves disease (dated by TCRdb to the early 2020s). At the level of the whole study: Patients with newly diagnosed Graves' disease had been on antithyroid drugs for under 3 months. This study used TCR sequencing and RNA sequencing of peripheral blood to compare persistent Graves' disease patients against newly diagnosed Graves' disease patients. The study was registered as a clinical trial and conducted in China. A total of 33 samples were covered by TCR sequencing, comprising about 13 persistent and around 20 newly diagnosed Graves' disease patients. The paper as a whole reports these results and caveats: Only the TCR beta chain was sequenced and analyzed. Lower TCR Shannon entropy and fewer highly expanded clones were observed in persistent Graves' disease patients than in newly diagnosed patients, which suggested clonal expansion. Persistent disease showed preferential use of TRBV28, TRBJ1-2 and TRBJ2-5, whereas newly diagnosed disease favored TRBV20-1 and TRBJ2-1. As a limitation, the authors acknowledged that the small sample size may reduce accuracy. Peripheral blood alone was examined, since thyroid tissue, which constituted the primary lesion, could not be accessed. More public clonotypes were shared among persistent patients (under 3,000) than among newly diagnosed patients (roughly 1,000).

This clonotype was recorded at least ten times. Its antigen is still unknown. Base quality data are lacking; no much larger clone is found one base away. The germline V gene encodes CDR1 SNHLY and CDR2 FYNNEI. There are 16 amino acids in the CDR3, from cysteine to phenylalanine inclusive. Solely the CDR3 DNA is kept, with 48 bases framed from the first base. Germline trimming amounts to 8 bases on V and 6 bases on J, with 12 as the count of junction bases outside the gene matches. Preparation of the library involved multiplex PCR. Sequencer: Illumina HiSeq 4000. TCR beta libraries were built with iRepertoire HTBI primers and Arm-PCR amplification of CDR3 regions. PCR products were gel purified before sequencing. The authors' analysis ran thus. Gene usage analysis of CDR3 amino acid clonotypes used the 62 TRBV and more than 13 TRBJ segments found across samples. COPE and FqMerger were used to merge filtered high-quality paired reads into contigs. BLAST was used to align contigs to IMGT TRBV, TRBD and TRBJ reference genes, and CDR3 was defined according to IMGT. Any clonotype with a frequency above 0.1% was counted as a highly expanded clone. Repertoire diversity was measured by Shannon entropy, and V-J evenness by the Gini coefficient. Public clonotypes were defined as clonotypes shared by more than one individual. The raw public reads went through TCRdb reprocessing: fastp at Q25, MiXCR clone calling, in-frame beta chains kept. Merged by CDR3 protein, the rows form single entries marked with the most common genes and DNA. In this record, the V and J calls reflect TCRdb's handling and not the investigators' own analysis. The sample table records roughly 360,000 distinct CDR3 sequences; approximately 12% of these occur just once. Around 18% of the sample is held by the ten biggest clonotypes.

This specimen's time point label, interpreted: newly diagnosed GD, antithyroid drugs for less than 3 months. RNA was extracted from PBMCs in TRIzol for both TCR sequencing and RNA sequencing. The diagnosis of Graves' disease was made according to American Thyroid Association guidelines. Patients were recruited from an endocrinology department in Xi'an, China. From each patient, around 9 milliliters of peripheral blood was collected into an EDTA anticoagulant tube. Ficoll Paque Plus density gradient separation was used to isolate PBMCs, and no further T cell sorting was performed. An Agilent 2100 Bioanalyzer and agarose gel were used to assess RNA quality, and a NanoDrop 2000 was used to measure RNA concentration. The sample also formed part of further work on T cells in Graves' hyperthyroidism and ophthalmopathy. From that second study: A patient counted as having stable Graves' hyperthyroidism if no progression to ophthalmopathy occurred over 18 months of follow-up. Hyperthyroidism patients were aged 18 to 65 years and newly diagnosed, with disease duration of less than 2 months. The study excluded patients with uncontrolled infections, other autoimmune diseases, pregnancy or lactation. Clinical symptoms, serum thyroxine and TRAb, thyroid ultrasound, and orbital computed tomography formed the basis for the diagnoses. The first round of RT-PCR for the TCR CDR3 was performed with the HTBI primer set and the Qiagen OneStep RT-PCR kit. Most expanded thyroid clonotypes (frequency above 0.001) were also detected in blood, a finding suggesting that blood repertoires may reflect thyroid immune responses. Ophthalmopathy was separated from stable hyperthyroidism by a 13 V-J signature model, with around 88% sensitivity and 81% to 83% specificity obtained in cross-validation and 80%/75% obtained in testing. During validation, the model predicted progression to ophthalmopathy a median of roughly six months ahead of onset, with around 71% sensitivity and less than 85% specificity. To identify TCR V-J signatures that set the groups apart, the researchers used a discovery cohort of about a hundred patients, made up of roughly 45 with Graves' ophthalmopathy and 57 with stable Graves' hyperthyroidism. An independent validation cohort of 18 to 20 hyperthyroidism patients and some 15 patients who later progressed to ophthalmopathy tested prospective prediction of ophthalmopathy. For training and testing, the 80 to 100 patients in the discovery cohort were randomly divided in a 7:3 ratio. In addition, the study compared T-cell repertoires in thyroid tissue and in blood from several Graves' hyperthyroidism patients. After sampling, hyperthyroidism patients received methimazole starting at 30 mg daily, and ophthalmopathy patients received high-dose intravenous methylprednisolone. A second multiplex PCR round built the libraries, followed by size selection and purification. The libraries were sequenced on an Illumina HiSeq2000 using paired-end 100 bp reads. SOAPnuke was used to process the raw data, with reads discarded if the reads contained adapters or uncalled bases, had a mean Phred below 15, or lacked an exact constant-primer or identifier match. COPE v1.2.5 was used to merge the high-quality paired reads, and each unique nucleotide sequence was defined as a clonotype. MiTCR v1.1 was used to align clonotypes to the IMGT TRBV, TRBD and TRBJ reference segments. Analysis was restricted to V-J combinations with a frequency above 0.0001, which covered roughly 99% of repertoires. A TCS score was defined as the ratio between F50 (clonal expansion) and ExV (chaos), using BLOSUM62-based TCRdist between CDR3 peptides within each V-J. Welch's t-statistics and random forest reduced fewer than 600 V-J features to under 15, which were used in a naive Bayes classifier (R e1071). No statistical method was used to fix the sample size in advance, and group allocation was not hidden from the investigators. TCR Vbeta CDR3 sequencing of approximately 140 peripheral blood samples (43 ophthalmopathy, around 80 hyperthyroidism and some 17 progressor patients) is reported in the paper.

Recombination joined TRBV2 with TRBJ2-3, with 12 junctional bases fitting TRBD2. Sequenced material: peripheral blood mononuclear cells (PBMCs), taken at new diagnosis, from a patient treated with antithyroid drugs. The sequence was obtained from a woman in her late teens or twenties with Graves disease. Donor details come from another sample of the same person, matched by shared clones. The DNA reads as follows: TGTGCCAGCCTTGGAAGGCTAGCGGGAGGGGGGGATACGCAGTATTTT. This encodes CASLGRLAGGGDTQYF.